The rows below give T cell receptor beta chains drawn from one sample of a study of blood T cells in healthy people across ages. TCRdb re-called the 5' RACE reads through MiXCR, storing one row per CDR3 protein. The data contain approximately 810,000 distinct CDR3 sequences, 36% of them singletons. The source material was blood. Receptor source: a young man in good health. CDR3s include the opening cysteine and the closing phenylalanine or tryptophan. Each record gives: clone size, D gene, V gene, J gene, CDR3 DNA, CDR3 protein. D genes are given only for firm matches. Rows give clone size only sometimes, using once, few, many, or a class for an expanded clone.

once	.	TRBV4-3	TRBJ2-5	TGCGCCAGCAGCCAAGTTGTTGGGACGAGCGCGGGAGAGACCCAGTACTTC	CASSQVVGTSAGETQYF
few	.	TRBV29-1	TRBJ1-1	TGCAGCGTTGAACTCATGGGAGGCAACACTGAAGCTTTCTTT	CSVELMGGNTEAFF
.	.	TRBV2	TRBJ1-5	TGTGCCAGCAGTCGGTCGCAGAACCAAAATCAGCCCCAGCATTTT	CASSRSQNQNQPQHF
many	TRBD2	TRBV5-1	TRBJ2-1	TGCGCCAGCAGCTTCGAGGGACTAGACTACAATGAGCAGTTCTTC	CASSFEGLDYNEQFF
many	.	TRBV10-3	TRBJ2-3	TGTGCCATCAGTGAGTCGCCAGGGGAAGGGGCAGATACGCAGTATTTT	CAISESPGEGADTQYF
few	.	TRBV24-1	TRBJ2-3	TGTGCCACCAGTGATCTAGGGGATACGCAGTATTTT	CATSDLGDTQYF
many	TRBD1	TRBV12-3/TRBV12-4	TRBJ2-7	TGTGCCAGCAGCCCGGGACAGCTCTTATCGAAGTACGAGCAGTACTTC	CASSPGQLLSKYEQYF
.	TRBD1	TRBV5-5	TRBJ1-1	TGTGCCAGCAGCCCCGGACAGGCTCCCACTGAAGCTTTCTTT	CASSPGQAPTEAFF
few	TRBD2	TRBV11-2	TRBJ2-7	TGTGCCAGCAGCTTAGAAAGGCGGGCTAGCGGCAACGAGCAGTACTTC	CASSLERRASGNEQYF
.	.	TRBV7-2	TRBJ2-1	TGTGCCAGCAGCTCCCCCTTTGGCGGGGGCCAATACAATGAGCAGTTCTTC	CASSSPFGGGQYNEQFF
.	.	TRBV3-1	TRBJ1-2	TGTGCCAGCAGCCAAGATCTGGCCGCTAACTATGGCTACACCTTC	CASSQDLAANYGYTF
.	.	TRBV13	TRBJ2-1	TGTGCCAGCAGCTCCACGGGTCTGCTATCGAGGGGTGAGCAGTTCTTC	CASSSTGLLSRGEQFF
few	.	TRBV10-3	TRBJ2-1	TGTGCCACCAGCGAAAACAATGAGCAGTTCTTC	CATSENNEQFF
.	TRBD1	TRBV12-3/TRBV12-4	TRBJ1-5	TGTGCCAGTCCCACACGCTCGACAGGGAGAGGGAATCAGCCCCAGCATTTT	CASPTRSTGRGNQPQHF
few	.	TRBV28	TRBJ2-3	TGTGCCAGCAGTTTGTCCATCAATTCGGATACGCAGTATTTT	CASSLSINSDTQYF
.	TRBD1	TRBV12-3/TRBV12-4	TRBJ1-3	TGTGCCAGCAGTAACCAGATCGGACAGGGGGCCGGCGACGTATATTTT	CASSNQIGQGAGDVYF
.	TRBD2	TRBV20-1	TRBJ2-5	TGCAGTCCCAACCTACGGCTAGCGGGTAGAAATGAGCAGTACTTC	CSPNLRLAGRNEQYF
many	.	TRBV5-1	TRBJ2-3	TGCGCCAGCAGCTTGAACAGGGAGGCAGATACGCAGTATTTT	CASSLNREADTQYF
.	.	TRBV2	TRBJ2-5	TGTGCCAGCAGTGAATCGAGGGGGCAAGAGACCCAGTACTTC	CASSESRGQETQYF
.	.	TRBV27	TRBJ1-1	TGTGCCAGCACCAAAGTACGGGACGGAAACACTGAAGCTTTCTTT	CASTKVRDGNTEAFF
.	TRBD2	TRBV15	TRBJ2-7	TGTGCCACCAGAAACGCGGGAGGGCGCGAGCAGTACTTC	CATRNAGGREQYF
few	.	TRBV12-3/TRBV12-4	TRBJ1-5	TGTGCCAGCAGTTTACCAGGCAATCAGCCCCAGCATTTT	CASSLPGNQPQHF
few	.	TRBV12-3/TRBV12-4	TRBJ2-1	TGTGCCAGCAGTTTCTTTCCCTACAATGAGCAGTTCTTC	CASSFFPYNEQFF
many	.	TRBV12-3/TRBV12-4	TRBJ1-5	TGTGCCAGCAGCACAGGGTATTGGCCCCAGCATTTT	CASSTGYWPQHF
few	TRBD1	TRBV5-1	TRBJ2-5	TGCGCCAGCAGCTCGCCGACAGGGCAGGAGACCCAGTACTTC	CASSSPTGQETQYF
.	.	TRBV24-1	TRBJ1-6	TGTGCCACCAGTGATCACACTTCCTCGACGGGCATCCAGAATATTTCACCCCTCCACTTT	CATSDHTSSTGIQNISPLHF
few	.	TRBV6-2/TRBV6-3	TRBJ1-5	TGTGCCAGCAGTTACGGCCAGGGTAACGAACAGCCCCAGCATTTT	CASSYGQGNEQPQHF
.	.	TRBV14	TRBJ2-7	TGTGCCAGCAGCCAATTCAAGGACAGAGGGCCCCGCGAGCAGTACTTC	CASSQFKDRGPREQYF
few	.	TRBV7-9	TRBJ2-7	TGTGCCAGCAGCTTTGGGGATGGATCCTACGAGCAGTACTTC	CASSFGDGSYEQYF
.	.	TRBV7-2	TRBJ1-1	TGTGCCAGCAGCTTAGTAGTGGTAGGGAACACTGAAGCTTTCTTT	CASSLVVVGNTEAFF
once	TRBD2	TRBV5-1	TRBJ2-1	TGCGCCAGCAGCTCCGGGACTAGCAGGGTCGATGAGCAGTTCTTC	CASSSGTSRVDEQFF
.	.	TRBV18	TRBJ2-5	TGTGCCAGCTCTTCTCCCTTAGGAGCCGTAGAGACCCAGTACTTC	CASSSPLGAVETQYF
.	.	TRBV7-6	TRBJ2-1	TGTGCCAGCAGCCAACGGCCTAACTACAATGAGCAGTTCTTC	CASSQRPNYNEQFF
.	.	TRBV12-3/TRBV12-4	TRBJ1-1	TGTGCCAGCAGAGGACACACCAACACTGAAGCTTTCTTT	CASRGHTNTEAFF
.	TRBD1	TRBV6-6	TRBJ1-1	TGTGCCAGCAGTATCCGGGACAGCTATGAAGCTTTCTTT	CASSIRDSYEAFF
.	.	TRBV6-5	TRBJ1-1	TGTGCCAGCAGCTCCGGGAGCGCCATACCTGAAGCTTTCTTT	CASSSGSAIPEAFF
.	TRBD1	TRBV5-1	TRBJ1-2	TGCGCCAGCAGCTCCTACAGGGGGCTGGACTATGGCTACACCTTC	CASSSYRGLDYGYTF
few	.	TRBV4-3	TRBJ2-3	TGCGCCAGCAGCCAAGAGTCCGGCAACACAGATACGCAGTATTTT	CASSQESGNTDTQYF
.	TRBD2	TRBV7-2	TRBJ2-1	TGTGCCAGCAGCTTTGGGCCAGCGGGGGTAATCAGCTCCTACAATGAGCAGTTCTTC	CASSFGPAGVISSYNEQFF
many	.	TRBV12-3/TRBV12-4	TRBJ2-1	TGTGCCAGCCGCCGGGGGATCTACAATGAGCAGTTCTTC	CASRRGIYNEQFF